This T cell receptor beta chain emerged from a study of blood T cell repertoires in COVID-19. Study context: Italy, Spain and the United States were the sources of the convalescent and acute COVID-19 samples.

The CDR3 sequence is 15 residues long. CDR1 WNHNN and CDR2 SYGVQD come from the germline V gene (reference sequence). V was clipped by 0 bases and J by 1 base, with 7 bases between them. Repertoires were generated with immunoSEQ multiplex PCR, while TCRdb's copy carries only in-frame clones and drops some. This sample carries 6,000 to 8,500 clones, approximately 85% of them seen once, and the ten largest clones take around 15%. This sequence was found in a woman in her fifties or sixties with active COVID-19. The chain combines TRBV10-1 with TRBJ2-4; D is possibly TRBD2 (5 bases). Sample: peripheral blood. The CDR3 nucleotides read TGCGCCAGCAGTGAGTCGACGGGGGCCAAAAACATTCAGTACTTC. Translating gives CASSESTGAKNIQYF.